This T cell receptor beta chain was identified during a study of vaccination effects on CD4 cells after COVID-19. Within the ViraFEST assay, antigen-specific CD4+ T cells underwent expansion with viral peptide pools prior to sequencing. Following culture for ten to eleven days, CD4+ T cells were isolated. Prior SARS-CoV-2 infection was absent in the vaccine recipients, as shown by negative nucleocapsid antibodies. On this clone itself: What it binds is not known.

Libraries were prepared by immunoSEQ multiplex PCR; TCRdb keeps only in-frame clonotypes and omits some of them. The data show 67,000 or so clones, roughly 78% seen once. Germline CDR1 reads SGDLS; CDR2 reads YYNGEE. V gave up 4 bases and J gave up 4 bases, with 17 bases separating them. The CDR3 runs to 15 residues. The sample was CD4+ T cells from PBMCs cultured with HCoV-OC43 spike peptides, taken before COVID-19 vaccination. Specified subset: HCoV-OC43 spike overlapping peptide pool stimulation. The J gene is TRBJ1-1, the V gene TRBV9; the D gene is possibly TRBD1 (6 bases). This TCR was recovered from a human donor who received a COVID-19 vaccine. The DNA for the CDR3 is TGTGCCAGCAGCTACCGGGACACGGGAGGCACTGAAGCTTTCTTT. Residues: CASSYRDTGGTEAFF. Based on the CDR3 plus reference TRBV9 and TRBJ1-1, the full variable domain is DSGVTQTPKHLITATGQRVTLRCSPRSGDLSVYWYQQSLDQGLQFLIQYYNGEERAKGNILERFSAQQFPDLHSELNLSSLELGDSALYFCASSYRDTGGTEAFFGQGTRLTVV.